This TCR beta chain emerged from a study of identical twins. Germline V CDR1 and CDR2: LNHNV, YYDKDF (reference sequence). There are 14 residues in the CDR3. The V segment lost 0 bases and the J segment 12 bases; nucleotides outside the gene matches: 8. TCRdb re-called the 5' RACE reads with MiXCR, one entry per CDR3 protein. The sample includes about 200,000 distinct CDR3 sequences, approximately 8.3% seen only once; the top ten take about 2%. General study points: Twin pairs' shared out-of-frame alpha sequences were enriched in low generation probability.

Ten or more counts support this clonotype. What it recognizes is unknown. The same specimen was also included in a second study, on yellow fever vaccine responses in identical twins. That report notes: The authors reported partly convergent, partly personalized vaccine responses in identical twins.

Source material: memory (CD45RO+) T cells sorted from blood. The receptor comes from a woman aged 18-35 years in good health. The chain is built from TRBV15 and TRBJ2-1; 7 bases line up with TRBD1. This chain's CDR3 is CATSREPRQGLQFF. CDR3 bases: TGTGCCACCAGCAGAGAACCTCGACAGGGTTTGCAGTTCTTC.